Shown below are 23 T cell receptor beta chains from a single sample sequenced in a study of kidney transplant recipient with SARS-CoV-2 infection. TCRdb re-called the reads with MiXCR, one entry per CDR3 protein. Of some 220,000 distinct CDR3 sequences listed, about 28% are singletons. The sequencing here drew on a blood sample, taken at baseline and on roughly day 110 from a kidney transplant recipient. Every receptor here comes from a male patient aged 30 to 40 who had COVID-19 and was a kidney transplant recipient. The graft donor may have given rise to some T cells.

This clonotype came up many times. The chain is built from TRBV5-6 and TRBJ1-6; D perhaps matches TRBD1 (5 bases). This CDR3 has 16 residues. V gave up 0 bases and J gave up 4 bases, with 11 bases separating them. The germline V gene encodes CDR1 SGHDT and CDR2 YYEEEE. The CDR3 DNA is TGTGCCAGCAGCTTGGTGACAGCATTATATAATTCACCCCTCCACTTT. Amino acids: CASSLVTALYNSPLHF. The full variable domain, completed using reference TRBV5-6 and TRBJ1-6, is DAGVTQSPTHLIKTRGQQVTLRCSPKSGHDTVSWYQQALGQGPQFIFQYYEEEERQRGNFPDRFSGHQFPNYSSELNVNALLLGDSALYLCASSLVTALYNSPLHFGNGTRLTVT.

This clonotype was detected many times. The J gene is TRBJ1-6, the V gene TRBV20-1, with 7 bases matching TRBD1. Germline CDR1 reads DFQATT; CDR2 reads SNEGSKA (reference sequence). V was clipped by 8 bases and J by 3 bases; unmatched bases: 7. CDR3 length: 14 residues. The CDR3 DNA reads TGCAGTCCAACAAGACAGGGCTATAATTCACCCCTCCACTTT. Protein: CSPTRQGYNSPLHF.

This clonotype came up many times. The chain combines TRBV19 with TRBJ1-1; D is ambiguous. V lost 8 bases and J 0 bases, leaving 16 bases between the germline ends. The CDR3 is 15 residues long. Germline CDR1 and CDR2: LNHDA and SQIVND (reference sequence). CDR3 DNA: TGTGCCAGTTCACCGTCCTGGGGAATGAACACTGAAGCTTTCTTT. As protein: CASSPSWGMNTEAFF.

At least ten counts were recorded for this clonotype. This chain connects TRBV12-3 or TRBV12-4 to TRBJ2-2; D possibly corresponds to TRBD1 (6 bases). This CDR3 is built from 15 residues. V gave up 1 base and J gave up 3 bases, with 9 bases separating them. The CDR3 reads CASSLEGGDTGELFF. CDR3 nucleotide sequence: TGTGCCAGCAGTTTAGAAGGGGGAGACACCGGGGAGCTGTTTTTT.

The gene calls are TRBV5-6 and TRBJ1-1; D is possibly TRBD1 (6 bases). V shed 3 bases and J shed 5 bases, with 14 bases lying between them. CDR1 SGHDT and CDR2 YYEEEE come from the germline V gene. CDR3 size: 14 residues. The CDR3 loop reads CASSSNRARTEAFF. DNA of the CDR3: TGTGCCAGCAGCTCTAACAGGGCGCGAACTGAAGCTTTCTTT. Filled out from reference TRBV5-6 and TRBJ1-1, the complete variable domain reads DAGVTQSPTHLIKTRGQQVTLRCSPKSGHDTVSWYQQALGQGPQFIFQYYEEEERQRGNFPDRFSGHQFPNYSSELNVNALLLGDSALYLCASSSNRARTEAFFGQGTRLTVV.

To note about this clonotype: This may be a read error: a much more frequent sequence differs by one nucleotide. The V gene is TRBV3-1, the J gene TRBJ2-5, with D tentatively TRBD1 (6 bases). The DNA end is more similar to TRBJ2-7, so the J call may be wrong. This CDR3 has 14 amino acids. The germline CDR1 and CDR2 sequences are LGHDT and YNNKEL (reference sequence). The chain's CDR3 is CASSSGTRCGEQYF. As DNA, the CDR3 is TGTGCCAGCAGCTCCGGGACAAGGTGTGGCGAGCAGTACTTC.

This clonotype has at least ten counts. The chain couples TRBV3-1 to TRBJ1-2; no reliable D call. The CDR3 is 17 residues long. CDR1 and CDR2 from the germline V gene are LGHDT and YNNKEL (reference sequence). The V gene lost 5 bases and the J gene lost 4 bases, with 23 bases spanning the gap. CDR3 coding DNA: TGTGCCAGCAGCGTTTTAAACACCCTTCGAAAGACCTATGGCTACACCTTC. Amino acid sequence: CASSVLNTLRKTYGYTF.

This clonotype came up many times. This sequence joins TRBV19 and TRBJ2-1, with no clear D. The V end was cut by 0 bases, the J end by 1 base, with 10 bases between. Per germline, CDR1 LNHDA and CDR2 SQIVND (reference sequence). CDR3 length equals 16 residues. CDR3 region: CASSIDRAKSYNEQFF. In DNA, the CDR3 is TGTGCCAGTAGTATAGATCGGGCAAAGTCCTACAATGAGCAGTTCTTC.

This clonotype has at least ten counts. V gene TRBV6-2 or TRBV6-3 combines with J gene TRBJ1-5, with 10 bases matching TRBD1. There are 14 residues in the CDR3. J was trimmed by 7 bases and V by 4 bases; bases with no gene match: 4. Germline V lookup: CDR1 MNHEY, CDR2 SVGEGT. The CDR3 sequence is CASSSGTGEQPQHF. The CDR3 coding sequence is TGTGCCAGCAGTTCCGGGACAGGGGAACAGCCCCAGCATTTT.

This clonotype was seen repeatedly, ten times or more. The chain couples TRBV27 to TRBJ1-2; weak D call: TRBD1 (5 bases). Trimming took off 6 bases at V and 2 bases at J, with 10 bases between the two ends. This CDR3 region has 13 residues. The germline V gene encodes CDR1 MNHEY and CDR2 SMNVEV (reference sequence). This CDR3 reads CASRAGLNYGYTF. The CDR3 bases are TGTGCCAGCAGAGCAGGGTTAAACTATGGCTACACCTTC.

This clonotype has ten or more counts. The CDR3 coding sequence is TGCGCCAGCAGTGAGGGGTTGGGGTCAAGCAATGAGCAGTTCTTC. Translation: CASSEGLGSSNEQFF. The V gene is TRBV10-2, the J gene TRBJ2-1; D remains unclear. Trimming took off 2 bases at V and 6 bases at J, with 14 bases between the two ends. CDR1 is WSHSY, CDR2 SAAADI, per germline. The CDR3 is 15 residues long.

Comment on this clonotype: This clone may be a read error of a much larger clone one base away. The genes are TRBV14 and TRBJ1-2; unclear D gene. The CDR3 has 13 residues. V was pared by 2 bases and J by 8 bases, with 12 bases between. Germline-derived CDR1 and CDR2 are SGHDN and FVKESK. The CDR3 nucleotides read TGTGCCAGCAGCCAATACGTCATGCAGGGCTACACCTTC. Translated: CASSQYVMQGYTF.

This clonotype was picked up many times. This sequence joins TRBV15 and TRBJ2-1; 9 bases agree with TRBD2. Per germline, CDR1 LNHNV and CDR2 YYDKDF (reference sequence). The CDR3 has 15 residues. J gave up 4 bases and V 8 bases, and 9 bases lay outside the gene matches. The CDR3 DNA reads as TGTGCCACCCTGGTGGGCGGGAGGGGATACAATGAGCAGTTCTTC. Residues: CATLVGGRGYNEQFF.

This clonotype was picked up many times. CDR3 DNA sequence: TGTGCCAGCAGCCAAGGCGGGCCAGGGGCCGCCGGGGGGCAGCCCCAGCATTTT. Translated, it gives CASSQGGPGAAGGQPQHF. This sequence joins TRBV4-2 and TRBJ1-5, with D possibly TRBD1 on 6 matching bases. V gave up 1 base and J gave up 7 bases, with 23 bases separating them. Germline V gene lookup returns CDR1 LGHNA and CDR2 YNFKEQ. This CDR3 region has 18 residues.

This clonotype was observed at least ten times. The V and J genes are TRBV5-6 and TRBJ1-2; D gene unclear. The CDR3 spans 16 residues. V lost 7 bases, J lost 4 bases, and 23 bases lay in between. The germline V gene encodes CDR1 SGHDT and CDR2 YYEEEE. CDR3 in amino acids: CASLECNSRKTYGYTF. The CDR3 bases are TGTGCCAGCCTTGAATGCAATAGTCGAAAGACCTATGGCTACACCTTC.

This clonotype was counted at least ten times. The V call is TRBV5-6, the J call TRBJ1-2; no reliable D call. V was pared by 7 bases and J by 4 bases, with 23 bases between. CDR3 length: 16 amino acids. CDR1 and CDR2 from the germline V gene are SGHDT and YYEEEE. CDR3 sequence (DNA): TGTGCCAGCCACTCTCACAATAGTCGAAAGACCTATGGCTACACCTTC. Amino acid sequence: CASHSHNSRKTYGYTF.

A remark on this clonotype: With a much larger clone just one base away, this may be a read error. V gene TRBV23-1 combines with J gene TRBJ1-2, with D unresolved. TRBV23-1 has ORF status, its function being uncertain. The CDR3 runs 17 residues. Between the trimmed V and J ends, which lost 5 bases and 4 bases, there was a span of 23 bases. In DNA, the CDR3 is TGCGCCAGCAGTATGCTAGCGCTACGCAGAAGGACCTATGGCTACACCTTC. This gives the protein CASSMLALRRRTYGYTF.

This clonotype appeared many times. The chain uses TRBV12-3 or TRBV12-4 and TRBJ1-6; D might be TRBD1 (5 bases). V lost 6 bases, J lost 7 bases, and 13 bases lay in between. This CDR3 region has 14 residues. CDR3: CASSDQGRNSPLHF. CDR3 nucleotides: TGTGCCAGCAGCGATCAGGGAAGGAATTCACCCCTCCACTTT.

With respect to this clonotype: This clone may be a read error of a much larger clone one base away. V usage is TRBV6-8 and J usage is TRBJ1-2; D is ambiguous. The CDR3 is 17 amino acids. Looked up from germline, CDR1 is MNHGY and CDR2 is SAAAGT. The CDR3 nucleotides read TGTGCCGGCAGTATTCTAGCACGCTCTAGAAAGACCTATGGCTACACCTTC. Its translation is CAGSILARSRKTYGYTF.

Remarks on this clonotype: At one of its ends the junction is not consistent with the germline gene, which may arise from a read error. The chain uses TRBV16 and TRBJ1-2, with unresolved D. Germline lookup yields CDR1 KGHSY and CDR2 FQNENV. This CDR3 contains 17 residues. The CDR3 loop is CAISIRRVVRKTYGYTF. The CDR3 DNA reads TGTGCCATCAGCATAAGACGGGTCGTTAGAAAGACCTATGGCTACACCTTC. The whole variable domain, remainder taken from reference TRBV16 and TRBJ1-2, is GEEVAQTPKHLVRGEGQKAKLYCAPIKGHSYVFWYQQVLKNEFKFLISFQNENVFDETGMPKERFSAKCLPNSPCSLEIQATKLEDSAVYFCAISIRRVVRKTYGYTFGSGTRLTVV.

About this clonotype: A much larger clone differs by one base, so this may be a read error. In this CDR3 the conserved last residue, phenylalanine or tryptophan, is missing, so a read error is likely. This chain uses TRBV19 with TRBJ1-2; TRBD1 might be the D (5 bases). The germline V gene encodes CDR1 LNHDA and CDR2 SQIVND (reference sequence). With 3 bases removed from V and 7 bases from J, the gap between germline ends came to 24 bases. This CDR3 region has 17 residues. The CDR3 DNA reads TGTGCCAGTAGTATCCTTACTTTCGGGACGGGACTGGGTGGCTACACCCTC. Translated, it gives CASSILTFGTGLGGYTL.

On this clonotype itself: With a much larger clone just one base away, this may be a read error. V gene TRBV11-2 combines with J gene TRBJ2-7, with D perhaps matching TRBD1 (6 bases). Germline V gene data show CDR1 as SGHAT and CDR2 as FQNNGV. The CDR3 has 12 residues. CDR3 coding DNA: TGTGCCGGCAGCTTAGCAGGGGTCGAGCAGTACTTC. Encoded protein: CAGSLAGVEQYF. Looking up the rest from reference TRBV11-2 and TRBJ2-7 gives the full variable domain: EAGVAQSPRYKIIEKRQSVAFWCNPISGHATLYWYQQILGQGPKLLIQFQNNGVVDDSQLPKDRFSAERLKGVDSTLKIQPAKLEDSAVYLCAGSLAGVEQYFGPGTRLTVT.

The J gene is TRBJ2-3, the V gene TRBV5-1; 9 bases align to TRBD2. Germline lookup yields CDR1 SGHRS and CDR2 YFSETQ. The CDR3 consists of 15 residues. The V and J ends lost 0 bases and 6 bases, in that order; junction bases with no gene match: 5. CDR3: CASSLGLAGDDTQYF. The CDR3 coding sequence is TGCGCCAGCAGCTTGGGGTTAGCGGGAGATGATACGCAGTATTTT.